The T cell receptor beta chain under discussion was sequenced for a study of spatial heterogeneity in lung cancer. This clonotype is medium-sized within its sample. Antigen: not known. The time point here: sample taken at primary tumor resection. TCRs were sequenced from unsorted whole RNA of tumor, nontumor lung or PBMC. Donors were under 90 untreated early-stage non-small cell lung cancer patients. This CDR3 comprises 16 residues. Trimming cost V 6 bases and J 3 bases; bases outside gene matches: 11. Looked up from germline, CDR1 is MRHNA and CDR2 is SNTAGT. In the library, each TCR cDNA molecule bore its own unique molecular identifier. MiXCR was run by TCRdb on the 5' RACE reads, yielding one entry per CDR3 protein. This table has 12,000 to 15,000 distinct CDR3 sequences, approximately 7.5% appearing once. Overall study results and limits: Ubiquitous expanded tumor TCRs surfaced in blood more at resection than they did at follow-up.

The rearrangement links TRBV6-4 to TRBJ2-5, with 9 bases that match TRBD1. The TCR comes from a female donor with early-stage non-small cell lung cancer. Material: PBMCs, obtained at surgery. CDR3 nucleotides: TGTGCCAGCAGCGACCAGGCCGGGACAGGGAAAGAGACCCAGTACTTC. This encodes CASSDQAGTGKETQYF.